A single sample is the source of the 32 T cell receptor beta chains below, sequenced in a study of radiation and T cells in renal cell carcinoma. Described time point: blood 2 weeks post-SBRT. Treatment here: 15 Gy SBRT to primary tumor, nephrectomy 4 weeks later. Clones were sequenced by immunoSEQ multiplex PCR, and TCRdb holds only the in-frame ones, with some missing. The sample has some 120,000 clones; approximately 75% are singletons. The starting material was blood, obtained from a patient whose treatment included radiotherapy and nephrectomy. The source of these receptors is a woman aged 55-70 years with renal cell carcinoma.

The rearrangement links TRBV10-3 to TRBJ1-5, with 8 nucleotides matching TRBD1. The CDR3 consists of 16 residues. The V gene end was trimmed by 4 bases and the J gene end by 3 bases; junction bases not matched to a gene: 8. The V gene's germline CDR1 is ENHRY and CDR2 SYGVKD. The DNA for the CDR3 is TGTGCCATCAGTGCGGACAGGGATAGAACCAATCAGCCCCAGCATTTT. This sequence encodes CAISADRDRTNQPQHF.

The chain links TRBV28 to TRBJ1-2; 8 nucleotides align to TRBD1. Germline-derived CDR1 and CDR2 are MDHEN and SYDVKM. V was pared by 5 bases and J by 6 bases, with 11 bases of the junction left unmatched. The CDR3 loop spans 15 amino acids. As DNA, the CDR3 is TGTGCCAGCAGTGAACCCAGGGGGCCACGAAATGGCTACACCTTC. Protein: CASSEPRGPRNGYTF.

This rearrangement joins TRBV2 to TRBJ2-5; TRBD2 matches 7 bases. The DNA end lines up better with TRBJ2-7; the J call may be wrong. CDR1 and CDR2 from the germline V gene are SNHLY and FYNNEI. This CDR3 has 11 residues. The CDR3 bases are TGTGCCGTCGGGCGGGGGATCGAGCAGTACTTC. Protein: CAVGRGIEQYF.

CDR3 loop: CASSYLGAAQYF. As DNA, the CDR3 is TGTGCCAGTAGTTATTTGGGTGCGGCCCAGTACTTC. The V gene is TRBV19, the J gene TRBJ2-5; D is ambiguous. Trimming cost V 5 bases and J 9 bases, with 13 bases left between them. Germline V gene lookup returns CDR1 LNHDA and CDR2 SQIVND (reference sequence). This CDR3 spans 12 amino acids. The variable domain in full, with the rest retrieved from reference TRBV19 and TRBJ2-5, is DGGITQSPKYLFRKEGQNVTLSCEQNLNHDAMYWYRQDPGQGLRLIYYSQIVNDFQKGDIAEGYSVSREKKESFPLTVTSAQKNPTAFYLCASSYLGAAQYFGPGTRLLVL.

V and J are TRBV19 and TRBJ1-5; 7 bases align to TRBD1. CDR1 LNHDA and CDR2 SQIVND come from the germline V gene (reference sequence). The CDR3 consists of 12 residues. The V gene end was trimmed by 6 bases and the J gene end by 5 bases; junction bases not matched to a gene: 1. CDR3 sequence reads: CASSTGDQPQHF. CDR3 DNA: TGTGCCAGTAGCACAGGGGATCAGCCCCAGCATTTT. The whole variable domain, filled in from reference TRBV19 and TRBJ1-5, reads DGGITQSPKYLFRKEGQNVTLSCEQNLNHDAMYWYRQDPGQGLRLIYYSQIVNDFQKGDIAEGYSVSREKKESFPLTVTSAQKNPTAFYLCASSTGDQPQHFGDGTRLSIL.

Only a few counts were recorded for this clone. The chain combines TRBV28 with TRBJ1-5; D may be TRBD1 (5 bases). Trimming took off 3 bases at V and 5 bases at J, with 17 bases between the two ends. This CDR3 is built from 16 residues. Looked up from germline, CDR1 is MDHEN and CDR2 is SYDVKM. CDR3 DNA: TGTGCCAGCAGTTTTTACCGGCAGGGAGGGGATCAGCCCCAGCATTTT. Its translation: CASSFYRQGGDQPQHF. Drawing the rest from reference TRBV28 and TRBJ1-5, the complete variable domain is DVKVTQSSRYLVKRTGEKVFLECVQDMDHENMFWYRQDPGLGLRLIYFSYDVKMKEKGDIPEGYSVSREKKERFSLILESASTNQTSMYLCASSFYRQGGDQPQHFGDGTRLSIL.

This rearrangement joins TRBV9 to TRBJ2-1; 12 positions agree with TRBD2. The V and J ends lost 2 bases and 5 bases, in that order; junction bases with no gene match: 5. Germline loops: CDR1 SGDLS, CDR2 YYNGEE. This CDR3 region has 16 residues. The CDR3 region is CASSVRLAGANNEQFF. CDR3 coding DNA: TGTGCCAGCAGCGTCAGACTAGCGGGGGCAAACAATGAGCAGTTCTTC.

The V gene is TRBV19, the J gene TRBJ2-7, with D maybe TRBD2 (5 bases). The CDR3 is 13 residues long. In germline, CDR1 is LNHDA, CDR2 SQIVND (reference sequence). Between the trimmed V and J ends, which lost 5 bases and 7 bases, there was a span of 15 bases. CDR3 loop: CASSVNGEREQYF. DNA for the CDR3: TGTGCCAGTAGTGTAAACGGGGAGCGGGAGCAGTACTTC.

The chain combines TRBV7-2 with TRBJ2-3; 8 bases are a match to TRBD1. Trimming removed 2 bases from V and 8 bases from J; junction bases left unmatched: 15. The CDR3 loop spans 17 amino acids. Germline assignment: CDR1 SGHTA and CDR2 FQGNSA. The CDR3 region has the DNA TGTGCCAGCAGCTTAAGATCTCTTGCGGGACAGGACGGTACGCAGTATTTT. Translated, it gives CASSLRSLAGQDGTQYF.

The chain employs TRBV27 and TRBJ2-5; no clear D. Germline values: CDR1 MNHEY, CDR2 SMNVEV (reference sequence). This CDR3 comprises 14 residues. V lost 3 bases to trimming and J lost 0 bases, with 8 bases between them. In DNA, the CDR3 is TGTGCCAGCAGTTTTACAGCGAACCAAGAGACCCAGTACTTC. It specifies CASSFTANQETQYF.

This clone showed up just once. The chain employs TRBV30 and TRBJ1-2; D is ambiguous. The length of the CDR3 is 16 residues. V lost 1 base to trimming and J lost 0 bases, with 15 bases between them. CDR1 is GTSNPN and CDR2 is SVGIG in the germline V gene (reference sequence). In nucleotides, the CDR3 is TGTGCCTGGAGTGCCGCCGAGGCAAGTACTAACTATGGCTACACCTTC. Translating gives CAWSAAEASTNYGYTF.

As concerns this clone: The same CDR3 can be traced to other DNA sequences in this sample. The rearrangement joins TRBV28 to TRBJ1-2; the D is unclear. Germline V gene data show CDR1 as MDHEN and CDR2 as SYDVKM. This CDR3 is 10 amino acids long. Deletions cut 8 bases from V and 2 bases from J, with 3 bases between. The CDR3 region has the DNA TGTGCCAGCGGAAACTATGGCTACACCTTC. Translated: CASGNYGYTF.

The chain is built from TRBV19 and TRBJ2-1; 10 positions agree with TRBD2. Germline lookup yields CDR1 LNHDA and CDR2 SQIVND (reference sequence). The CDR3 has 17 residues. J gave up 1 base and V 2 bases, and 5 bases lay outside the gene matches. The CDR3 is CASSIRLAGVSYNEQFF. For the CDR3, the DNA is TGTGCCAGTAGTATACGGCTAGCGGGAGTATCCTACAATGAGCAGTTCTTC.

A single count supports this clone. Written as DNA, the CDR3 is TGTGCCATTAAAGGGACTAGCGCTGGAGATACGCAGTATTTT. Amino acid sequence: CAIKGTSAGDTQYF. This chain uses TRBV10-3 with TRBJ2-3; 10 bases agree with TRBD2. Germline V gene sequence: CDR1 ENHRY, CDR2 SYGVKD. This CDR3 has 14 residues. V was clipped by 9 bases and J by 5 bases; unmatched bases: 8.

The V call is TRBV28, the J call TRBJ2-7; D is perhaps TRBD1 (6 bases). Germline lookup yields CDR1 MDHEN and CDR2 SYDVKM. Trimming removed 5 bases from V and 7 bases from J, with 24 bases in between. CDR3 size: 16 residues. CDR3 amino acids: CASSITPRGRSGEQYF. DNA of the CDR3: TGTGCCAGCAGTATCACTCCCAGGGGACGGTCGGGAGAGCAGTACTTC.

This chain joins TRBV2 and TRBJ2-3; a possible D gene is TRBD1 (6 bases). CDR1 and CDR2 from the germline V gene are SNHLY and FYNNEI. The V end lost 5 bases, the J end lost 6 bases, and 15 bases lay between the germline ends. This CDR3 spans 14 amino acids. CDR3 in DNA: TGTGCCAGCAGTTACGACAGGAACTTGGATACGCAGTATTTT. Translated, it gives CASSYDRNLDTQYF. The whole variable domain, remainder taken from reference TRBV2 and TRBJ2-3, is EPEVTQTPSHQVTQMGQEVILRCVPISNHLYFYWYRQILGQKVEFLVSFYNNEISEKSEIFDDQFSVERPDGSNFTLKIRSTKLEDSAMYFCASSYDRNLDTQYFGPGTRLTVL.

The rearrangement links TRBV5-1 to TRBJ2-1, with 15 bases that match TRBD2. The germline V gene has CDR1 SGHRS and CDR2 YFSETQ. CDR3 length equals 17 residues. V lost 4 bases, J lost 3 bases, and 5 bases stayed unmatched. CDR3 nucleotides: TGCGCCAGCAGCCCAGGGACTAGCGGGGGGAACTACAATGAGCAGTTCTTC. Translated: CASSPGTSGGNYNEQFF. Full variable domain (outside the CDR3, taken from reference TRBV5-1 and TRBJ2-1): KAGVTQTPRYLIKTRGQQVTLSCSPISGHRSVSWYQQTPGQGLQFLFEYFSETQRNKGNFPGRFSGRQFSNSRSEMNVSTLELGDSALYLCASSPGTSGGNYNEQFFGPGTRLTVL.

The chain has TRBV6-5 and TRBJ2-3; D is unresolved. The CDR3 consists of 15 residues. V was shortened by 4 bases and J by 2 bases, with 13 bases between the two germline ends. Germline lookup yields CDR1 MNHEY and CDR2 SVGAGI. The CDR3 here is CASSSRNRATDTQYF. The DNA for the CDR3 is TGTGCCAGCAGTTCTCGCAATCGGGCCACAGATACGCAGTATTTT.

This clone was counted only a few times. The chain uses TRBV29-1 and TRBJ2-5; 7 bases map to TRBD2. Germline CDR1 is SQVTM and CDR2 is ANQGSEA. V lost 6 bases and J lost 2; bases outside the gene matches: 18. The CDR3 sequence is 17 residues long. The CDR3 region is CSVGGGRIAGLQETQYF. The CDR3 DNA reads TGCAGCGTGGGGGGGGGACGTATAGCGGGTCTACAAGAGACCCAGTACTTC.

The V call is TRBV5-4, the J call TRBJ1-1, with D maybe TRBD1 (5 bases). The V gene's germline CDR1 is SGHNT and CDR2 YYREEE (reference sequence). This CDR3 is 15 amino acids long. The germline V and J ends were trimmed by 0 bases and 0 bases, with 9 bases remaining between them. CDR3 nucleotide sequence: TGTGCCAGCAGCTTGGTAGGGGCGCTGAACACTGAAGCTTTCTTT. It codes for CASSLVGALNTEAFF.

This clone was found a few times. This rearrangement joins TRBV6-1 to TRBJ1-1; TRBD1 aligns across 8 bases. Germline assignment: CDR1 MNHNS and CDR2 SASEGT. With V trimmed by 7 bases and J by 6 bases, 7 bases remained unmatched. The CDR3 covers 13 residues. For the CDR3, the DNA is TGTGCCAGCAAGACGACAGGGGTGGCTGAAGCTTTCTTT. It specifies CASKTTGVAEAFF.

This clone turned up a few times. V usage is TRBV19 and J usage is TRBJ1-2; D is perhaps TRBD1 (6 bases). Germline V CDR1 and CDR2: LNHDA, SQIVND (reference sequence). V gave up 4 bases and J gave up 4 bases, with 16 bases separating them. CDR3 length equals 15 residues. The CDR3 DNA is TGTGCCAGTAGTACCCCACCTGACAGGACCTATGGCTACACCTTC. This gives the protein CASSTPPDRTYGYTF.

The rearrangement uses TRBV2 and TRBJ2-3; D could derive from TRBD1 or TRBD2 (5 bases each). Germline values: CDR1 SNHLY, CDR2 FYNNEI. Trimming stripped 0 bases from V and 0 bases from J, with 7 bases between. This CDR3 is 15 amino acids long. The CDR3 loop is CASSEAGTSTDTQYF. The DNA for the CDR3 is TGTGCCAGCAGTGAAGCCGGGACCAGCACAGATACGCAGTATTTT.

This sequence joins TRBV6-5 and TRBJ1-2; D might be TRBD1 (5 bases). The V gene's germline CDR1 is MNHEY and CDR2 SVGAGI. CDR3 length equals 14 residues. Deletions cut 6 bases from V and 3 bases from J, with 14 bases between. CDR3 coding DNA: TGTGCCAGCAGACCCCCGGGGCGAGACTATGGCTACACCTTC. It encodes CASRPPGRDYGYTF.

This clone was counted a few times. V gene TRBV4-1 combines with J gene TRBJ1-1, with TRBD1 matching 8 bases. Germline V gene data show CDR1 as MGHRA and CDR2 as YSYEKL. The ends lost 3 bases at V and 4 bases at J; junction bases unmatched: 7. The CDR3 is 15 residues long. CDR3 sequence (DNA): TGCGCCAGCAGCCACCAAACAGGGGGAGGCACTGAAGCTTTCTTT. As protein: CASSHQTGGGTEAFF.

The genes are TRBV5-1 and TRBJ2-2, with D perhaps matching TRBD1 (5 bases). CDR3 size: 14 residues. V was pared by 4 bases and J by 1 base, with 8 bases between. Germline CDR1 SGHRS, CDR2 YFSETQ. The CDR3 DNA is TGCGCCAGCAGCGGGCAGGGGAACACCGGGGAGCTGTTTTTT. This codes for CASSGQGNTGELFF.

Only a few counts were recorded for this clone. The chain has TRBV28 and TRBJ1-1; D is unclear. Germline CDR1 and CDR2: MDHEN and SYDVKM. This CDR3 is built from 15 residues. V was pared by 8 bases and J by 1 base, with 17 bases between. The CDR3 nucleotides read TGTGCCAGCGGTAAAATAAGGGTGGAGAACACTGAAGCTTTCTTT. Its protein is CASGKIRVENTEAFF.

The chain carries TRBV6-5 and TRBJ1-1; 8 positions agree with TRBD1. Germline-derived CDR1 and CDR2 are MNHEY and SVGAGI. The J segment lost 3 bases and the V segment lost 7 bases, leaving 7 bases of the junction unmatched. The CDR3 consists of 14 residues. The CDR3 protein is CASIDRGRDTEAFF. CDR3 in DNA: TGTGCCAGCATCGACAGGGGCAGGGACACTGAAGCTTTCTTT.

The chain recombines TRBV28 with TRBJ2-3; D is unclear. The germline V and J ends were trimmed by 1 base and 2 bases, with 10 bases remaining between them. Germline CDR1 and CDR2: MDHEN and SYDVKM. The CDR3 runs 15 residues. CDR3 coding DNA: TGTGCCAGCAGTTTATTCCAAGACCACACAGATACGCAGTATTTT. Its translation is CASSLFQDHTDTQYF.

The chain carries TRBV7-6 and TRBJ2-3; 9 bases are a match to TRBD2. The CDR3 covers 16 residues. Germline CDR1 and CDR2: SGHVS and FNYEAQ. V gave up 1 base and J gave up 4 bases; unmatched junction bases: 6. The CDR3 DNA reads TGTGCCAGCAGCTTAGTGGCGGGAGGGGTGGCAGATACGCAGTATTTT. This sequence encodes CASSLVAGGVADTQYF.

The V call is TRBV19, the J call TRBJ2-7, with D perhaps matching TRBD2 (5 bases). This CDR3 has 13 amino acids. The ends were cut back, 3 bases at V and 7 bases at J, with 13 bases in the middle. In germline, CDR1 is LNHDA, CDR2 SQIVND (reference sequence). The CDR3 is CASSIGQPGEQYF. The CDR3 DNA reads as TGTGCCAGTAGTATCGGGCAGCCGGGAGAGCAGTACTTC.

This clone was recorded once. The chain joins TRBV7-3 to TRBJ1-1; 8 nucleotides align to TRBD1. CDR3 size: 14 residues. The J segment lost 3 bases and the V segment lost 5 bases, leaving 5 bases of the junction unmatched. CDR1 is SGHTA and CDR2 is FQGTGA in the germline V gene. The CDR3 coding sequence is TGTGCCAGCAGCCCTCGGACAGGGCACACTGAAGCTTTCTTT. Residues: CASSPRTGHTEAFF.